This is a list of T cell receptor beta chains from one sample in a study of control samples from healthy donors and cancer patients. TCRdb's table, derived via immunoSEQ multiplex PCR, lists solely in-frame clones and lacks some. The sample carries approximately 84,000 clones, around 82% recorded once. Sequenced: blood. Receptor source: a woman aged 55 to 70 in good health. Each CDR3 is given with its conserved first and last residue. The D gene is left open where the match is weak. A row's size may be missing; if present it is once, few, many or a size class.

j_call: TRBJ2-3; clone_size: -; v_call: TRBV10-2; d_call: -; cdr3_nt: TGCGCCAGTAGAGACGGGAGATCCAGCACAGATACGCAGTATTTT; cdr3_aa: CASRDGRSSTDTQYF
j_call: TRBJ2-7; clone_size: -; v_call: TRBV5-1; d_call: -; cdr3_nt: TGCGCCAGCAGTCCCAGGGAGATTTACGAGCAGTACTTC; cdr3_aa: CASSPREIYEQYF
j_call: TRBJ2-7; clone_size: -; v_call: TRBV6-5; d_call: TRBD2; cdr3_nt: TGTGCCAGCGGGAGGGCCCAGTACGAGCAGTACTTC; cdr3_aa: CASGRAQYEQYF
j_call: TRBJ2-7; clone_size: -; v_call: TRBV12-5; d_call: TRBD1; cdr3_nt: TGTGCTAGTGGTTTGGCCTCGGGACAGTACTCCTACGAGCAGTACTTC; cdr3_aa: CASGLASGQYSYEQYF
j_call: TRBJ2-5; clone_size: -; v_call: TRBV7-9; d_call: TRBD1; cdr3_nt: TGTGCCAGCAGCACCTCGACAGGGGTCGGGGAGACCCAGTACTTC; cdr3_aa: CASSTSTGVGETQYF
j_call: TRBJ2-3; clone_size: -; v_call: TRBV4-2; d_call: -; cdr3_nt: TGTGCCAGCAGCCCCCCCGGGGGGCGGCTAACAGATACGCAGTATTTT; cdr3_aa: CASSPPGGRLTDTQYF
j_call: TRBJ1-4; clone_size: few; v_call: TRBV6-5; d_call: -; cdr3_nt: TGTGCCACCACGAACCGGATAGGGAAACTGTTTTTT; cdr3_aa: CATTNRIGKLFF
j_call: TRBJ2-1; clone_size: -; v_call: TRBV11-3; d_call: TRBD2; cdr3_nt: TGTGCCAGCAGCTTAGGGGGAAGCGGGAGGAATGAGCAGTTCTTC; cdr3_aa: CASSLGGSGRNEQFF
j_call: TRBJ2-1; clone_size: -; v_call: TRBV10-1; d_call: -; cdr3_nt: TGCGCCCGGAATAGCTCCTACAATGAGCAGTTCTTC; cdr3_aa: CARNSSYNEQFF
j_call: TRBJ2-7; clone_size: -; v_call: TRBV18; d_call: -; cdr3_nt: TGTGCCAGCTCACCACCTGGATGGACACGTTCTTCAGACTACGAGCAGTACTTC; cdr3_aa: CASSPPGWTRSSDYEQYF
j_call: TRBJ1-4; clone_size: -; v_call: TRBV12-3/TRBV12-4; d_call: -; cdr3_nt: TGTGCCAGCAGTTTTTCTACTAATGAAAAACTGTTTTTT; cdr3_aa: CASSFSTNEKLFF
j_call: TRBJ1-5; clone_size: -; v_call: TRBV19; d_call: TRBD1; cdr3_nt: TGTGCCAGTAGCACCGGGACAGGGGGCAATCAGCCCCAGCATTTT; cdr3_aa: CASSTGTGGNQPQHF
j_call: TRBJ1-4; clone_size: once; v_call: TRBV15; d_call: -; cdr3_nt: TGTGCCACCAGCAGAGATCGTACTAATGAAAAACTGTTTTTT; cdr3_aa: CATSRDRTNEKLFF
j_call: TRBJ1-1; clone_size: -; v_call: TRBV12-3/TRBV12-4; d_call: -; cdr3_nt: TGTGCCAGCAGCAGAACAGGGACTGAAGCTTTCTTT; cdr3_aa: CASSRTGTEAFF
j_call: TRBJ1-5; clone_size: -; v_call: TRBV5-8; d_call: TRBD1; cdr3_nt: TGTGCCAGCAGCTCGGTGTCAGGGGGAAGCGGGTGGCTCAATCAGCCCCAGCATTTT; cdr3_aa: CASSSVSGGSGWLNQPQHF
j_call: TRBJ1-6; clone_size: -; v_call: TRBV7-2; d_call: -; cdr3_nt: TGTGCCAGCAGCTTAGCGGGCGGGGGCCCACCCCTCCACTTT; cdr3_aa: CASSLAGGGPPLHF
j_call: TRBJ2-2; clone_size: -; v_call: TRBV4-1; d_call: -; cdr3_nt: TGCGCCAGCAGCCAAGCGGGGCCTCTCAGCGGGGAGCTGTTTTTT; cdr3_aa: CASSQAGPLSGELFF
j_call: TRBJ2-3; clone_size: once; v_call: TRBV10-1; d_call: -; cdr3_nt: TGCGCCAGCAGTGAGAGCGGACCCAACACAGATACGCAGTATTTT; cdr3_aa: CASSESGPNTDTQYF
j_call: TRBJ1-1; clone_size: -; v_call: TRBV10-1; d_call: -; cdr3_nt: TGCGCCAGCAGTGCGTCCGGGATTGAAGCTTTCTTT; cdr3_aa: CASSASGIEAFF
j_call: TRBJ1-1; clone_size: -; v_call: TRBV6-1; d_call: -; cdr3_nt: TGTGCCAGCAGTGAAGGAGCCCATATCAGGACTGAAGCTTTCTTT; cdr3_aa: CASSEGAHIRTEAFF
j_call: TRBJ2-7; clone_size: -; v_call: TRBV5-1; d_call: -; cdr3_nt: TGCGCCAGCAGCCCCTCAGACAGTACCTACGAGCAGTACTTC; cdr3_aa: CASSPSDSTYEQYF
j_call: TRBJ2-5; clone_size: once; v_call: TRBV19; d_call: TRBD2; cdr3_nt: TGTGCCAGCCCCAGCCCCTTCGTGCGGGAGCACGAAGAGACCCAGTACTTC; cdr3_aa: CASPSPFVREHEETQYF
j_call: TRBJ2-7; clone_size: -; v_call: TRBV10-3; d_call: -; cdr3_nt: TGTGCCAGTATGGACGGCCCGAGGGAGCAGTACTTC; cdr3_aa: CASMDGPREQYF
j_call: TRBJ1-4; clone_size: -; v_call: TRBV2; d_call: -; cdr3_nt: TGTGCCAGCAGTGAGGAGAGGCGAAATGAAAAACTGTTTTTT; cdr3_aa: CASSEERRNEKLFF
j_call: TRBJ2-5; clone_size: -; v_call: TRBV12-2; d_call: -; cdr3_nt: TGTGCAAGTCGCTTTTACCCGGGACAGACGCTCAGAGACGCCACACAAGAGACCCAGTACTTC; cdr3_aa: CASRFYPGQTLRDATQETQYF
j_call: TRBJ2-2; clone_size: -; v_call: TRBV29-1; d_call: -; cdr3_nt: TGCAGCCCGAGGGGCCCCGGGGAGCTGTTTTTT; cdr3_aa: CSPRGPGELFF
j_call: TRBJ1-2; clone_size: -; v_call: TRBV11-2; d_call: TRBD1; cdr3_nt: TGTGCCAGCAGCTTAACAGGGGATGTTTATGGCTACACCTTC; cdr3_aa: CASSLTGDVYGYTF
j_call: TRBJ1-5; clone_size: -; v_call: TRBV19; d_call: -; cdr3_nt: TGTGCCAGTAGTCGCCTATATCAGCCCCAGCATTTT; cdr3_aa: CASSRLYQPQHF
j_call: TRBJ1-1; clone_size: -; v_call: TRBV19; d_call: TRBD1; cdr3_nt: TGTGCCAGTAGTAGGACAGGGTCGACTGAAGCTTTCTTT; cdr3_aa: CASSRTGSTEAFF
j_call: TRBJ1-1; clone_size: -; v_call: TRBV10-3; d_call: TRBD1; cdr3_nt: TGTGCCATCAGGGGACAGGTCATGAACACTGAAGCTTTCTTT; cdr3_aa: CAIRGQVMNTEAFF
j_call: TRBJ1-2; clone_size: once; v_call: TRBV6-1; d_call: -; cdr3_nt: TGTGCCAGCAGTGAAGCGGGTGAGACTAATGGCTACACCTTC; cdr3_aa: CASSEAGETNGYTF
j_call: TRBJ2-1; clone_size: few; v_call: TRBV5-1; d_call: TRBD2; cdr3_nt: TGCGCCAGCAGCTTGCAAGCGGGGGGGCAGGGTGAGCAGTTCTTC; cdr3_aa: CASSLQAGGQGEQFF
j_call: TRBJ1-5; clone_size: -; v_call: TRBV27; d_call: -; cdr3_nt: TGTGCCAGCAGTTCTCGGATGGGCAATCAGCCCCAGCATTTT; cdr3_aa: CASSSRMGNQPQHF
j_call: TRBJ2-6; clone_size: -; v_call: TRBV28; d_call: -; cdr3_nt: TGTGCCAGCAGTTTCCTTATAAGAGGTGGGGCCAACGTCCTGACTTTC; cdr3_aa: CASSFLIRGGANVLTF
j_call: TRBJ2-3; clone_size: -; v_call: TRBV2; d_call: -; cdr3_nt: TGTGCCAGCAGGGCTCGGGGGGCGCATGATACGCAGTATTTT; cdr3_aa: CASRARGAHDTQYF
j_call: TRBJ1-1; clone_size: once; v_call: TRBV6-5; d_call: TRBD1; cdr3_nt: TGTGCCAGCAGTTCCCAGCCAGGGGGTGGGAACACTGAAGCTTTCTTT; cdr3_aa: CASSSQPGGGNTEAFF
j_call: TRBJ2-1; clone_size: -; v_call: TRBV7-6; d_call: -; cdr3_nt: TGTGCCAGCAGCTTAGCCCCCCCTCTGGCAGAGGGGGACAATGAGCAGTTCTTC; cdr3_aa: CASSLAPPLAEGDNEQFF
j_call: TRBJ2-3; clone_size: -; v_call: TRBV5-1; d_call: -; cdr3_nt: TGCGCCAGCAGCTATTCGACCACAGATACGCAGTATTTT; cdr3_aa: CASSYSTTDTQYF
j_call: TRBJ1-6; clone_size: -; v_call: TRBV5-6; d_call: -; cdr3_nt: TGTGCCAGCACCCAACGGACCAATAATTCACCCCTCCACTTT; cdr3_aa: CASTQRTNNSPLHF
j_call: TRBJ1-1; clone_size: -; v_call: TRBV6-5; d_call: -; cdr3_nt: TGTGCCAGCAGCGACACCCCAGAAATCACTGAAGCTTTCTTT; cdr3_aa: CASSDTPEITEAFF
j_call: TRBJ2-1; clone_size: -; v_call: TRBV4-1; d_call: -; cdr3_nt: TGCGCCAGCAGCCAAGGGATACTCCGCCGACAGTCTAGCTCCTACAATGAGCAGTTCTTC; cdr3_aa: CASSQGILRRQSSSYNEQFF
j_call: TRBJ2-7; clone_size: -; v_call: TRBV5-8; d_call: TRBD1; cdr3_nt: TGTGCCAGCAGCCTCCCCGGGACAGGGGTCTCCTACGAGCAGTACTTC; cdr3_aa: CASSLPGTGVSYEQYF